This T cell receptor beta chain appears in the sequencing data of a study of molecular identifiers for immune sequencing clone quantification. Turning to the study itself: Replicate experiments divided RNA from roughly 20,000 or 100,000 naive CD8 cells into five parts and sequenced four. Overall study findings and caveats: Shared barcodes on identical TCR molecules could underestimate the sizes of highly expanded clones.

This clonotype was observed at least ten times. Its target is unknown. The authors gated naive CD8 T cells as CD8+CD4-CCR7+CD45RA+ for sorting. For bulk TCR libraries, previously described methods and listed TCR primers were used. Using its own MiXCR run on the PCR reads, TCRdb lists one record per CDR3 protein. This sample has about 86,000 distinct CDR3 sequences, with 25% found just once. The sequence was obtained from a human donor in good health. Some libraries in this study had Jurkat cell RNA spiked in. The sequenced material came from naive CD8+ T cells from blood, with Jurkat cell RNA spiked in. Subset given: FACS-sorted CD8+CD4-CCR7+CD45RA+ naive T cells.

CDR3: CASSLGQGAAYEQYF. CDR3 bases: TGTGCCAGCAGCCTAGGACAGGGGGCAGCCTACGAGCAGTACTTC. This rearrangement joins TRBV7-2 to TRBJ2-7; TRBD1 agrees at 11 bases. The CDR3 is made up of 15 amino acids. Germline V gene lookup returns CDR1 SGHTA and CDR2 FQGNSA. The V gene end was trimmed by 5 bases and the J gene end by 2 bases; junction bases not matched to a gene: 5.